Shown below are 18 T cell receptor beta chains from a single sample sequenced in a study of beta chain features in type 1 diabetes (dated by TCRdb to 2017 to 2018). The method behind the library was the immunoSEQ multiplex PCR assay. The High Capacity cDNA Reverse Transcription Kit was used to reverse transcribe all of the isolated RNA, meaning that expressed TCRB transcripts were what got sequenced. The table comes from immuneACCESS by way of TCRdb, which keeps in-frame sequences with V and J called. Part of the clones is missing from these tables; in studies checked, under half for an unresolved V gene and the rest for unknown reasons. The sample table shows 240,000 or so clones, and around a quarter are seen once. Roughly 4.1% of the sample belongs to the ten largest clones. The specimen sequenced was central memory CD4+ T cells from blood. Every receptor here comes from a man aged 30 to 45 in good health.

This clone was found a few times. The V and J genes are TRBV23-1 and TRBJ2-7; possible D gene TRBD2, 6 bases. TRBV23-1 qualifies as an ORF whose function is uncertain. V lost 8 bases, J lost 7 bases, and 21 bases lay in between. The length of the CDR3 is 14 residues. CDR3 amino acids: CASFPSPGSREQYF. In DNA, the CDR3 is TGCGCCAGCTTTCCAAGTCCCGGGAGCCGGGAGCAGTACTTC.

The sample holds a few counts of this clone. V and J are TRBV28 and TRBJ2-1; D might be TRBD2 (5 bases). Between the trimmed V and J ends, which lost 6 bases and 0 bases, there was a span of 12 bases. The germline gives CDR1 MDHEN, CDR2 SYDVKM. CDR3 length equals 15 residues. The CDR3 sequence is CASSLTGSSYNEQFF. The CDR3 DNA reads as TGTGCCAGCAGCCTGACTGGGAGCTCCTACAATGAGCAGTTCTTC. The whole variable domain, filled in from reference TRBV28 and TRBJ2-1, reads DVKVTQSSRYLVKRTGEKVFLECVQDMDHENMFWYRQDPGLGLRLIYFSYDVKMKEKGDIPEGYSVSREKKERFSLILESASTNQTSMYLCASSLTGSSYNEQFFGPGTRLTVL.

The chain has TRBV7-2 and TRBJ1-4; possible D gene TRBD1, 6 bases. This CDR3 has 14 residues. In germline, CDR1 is SGHTA, CDR2 FQGNSA. Trimming removed 2 bases at V and 4 bases at J, with 8 bases between. Written as DNA, the CDR3 is TGTGCCAGCAGCTTACAGGGGTTTAATGAAAAACTGTTTTTT. Amino acid sequence: CASSLQGFNEKLFF.

This rearrangement joins TRBV2 to TRBJ2-5; D unresolved. V was pared by 6 bases and J by 7 bases, with 12 bases between. The CDR3 runs 12 residues. Per germline, CDR1 SNHLY and CDR2 FYNNEI. CDR3 sequence: CASRDRRGTQYF. CDR3 bases: TGTGCCAGCAGGGACCGCCGAGGGACCCAGTACTTC.

The J gene is TRBJ2-1, the V gene TRBV27, with TRBD2 matching over 11 bases. This CDR3 spans 14 amino acids. V was clipped by 7 bases and J by 9 bases; unmatched bases: 8. The germline CDR1 and CDR2 sequences are MNHEY and SMNVEV (reference sequence). The CDR3 DNA reads TGTGCCAGCATTACTAGCGGGAGTTTCGGTGAGCAGTTCTTC. This translates into CASITSGSFGEQFF.

This clone has a count of ten or more. J is TRBJ1-5 and V is TRBV19; maybe TRBD1 (6 bases). Germline lookup yields CDR1 LNHDA and CDR2 SQIVND (reference sequence). The V gene lost 6 bases and the J gene lost 4 bases, with 13 bases spanning the gap. CDR3 length equals 14 residues. This CDR3 is CASRADRPNQPQHF. CDR3 sequence (DNA): TGTGCCAGTAGGGCTGACAGGCCTAATCAGCCCCAGCATTTT.

This chain joins TRBV7-8 and TRBJ2-2, with D possibly being TRBD1 (6 bases). The CDR3 length is 14 residues. V was trimmed by 4 bases and J by 8 bases, leaving 14 bases between them. Germline CDR1 and CDR2: SGHVS and FQNEAQ. This CDR3 is CASSSFSGVGELFF. The DNA for the CDR3 is TGTGCCAGCAGCTCCTTTTCAGGGGTGGGGGAGCTGTTTTTT.

The gene calls are TRBV5-1 and TRBJ2-5, with D possibly TRBD2 on 6 matching bases. The germline V and J ends were trimmed by 0 bases and 1 base, with 7 bases remaining between them. This CDR3 has 14 residues. Germline V CDR1 and CDR2: SGHRS, YFSETQ. CDR3 DNA sequence: TGCGCCAGCAGCTTGGCGGGGGTCCAAGAGACCCAGTACTTC. Protein sequence: CASSLAGVQETQYF.

The chain links TRBV6-5 to TRBJ2-3; D is ambiguous. CDR1 and CDR2 from the germline V gene are MNHEY and SVGAGI. CDR3 length equals 12 residues. V lost 5 bases, J lost 10 bases, and 13 bases lay in between. As DNA, the CDR3 is TGTGCCAGCAGTAGGAGCGTTAGGCCGCAGTATTTT. Its protein product is CASSRSVRPQYF.

This clone occurred a few times. The chain is built from TRBV5-4 and TRBJ2-5; 9 bases agree with TRBD2. Germline CDR1 and CDR2: SGHNT and YYREEE (reference sequence). With V trimmed by 4 bases and J by 5 bases, 12 bases remained unmatched. The CDR3 is 16 amino acids. CDR3 residues: CASSQQRGESWETQYF. Here the CDR3 DNA reads TGTGCCAGCAGCCAGCAGCGGGGGGAATCCTGGGAGACCCAGTACTTC. Together with reference TRBV5-4 and TRBJ2-5, the CDR3 gives the full variable domain: ETGVTQSPTHLIKTRGQQVTLRCSSQSGHNTVSWYQQALGQGPQFIFQYYREEENGRGNFPPRFSGLQFPNYSSELNVNALELDDSALYLCASSQQRGESWETQYFGPGTRLLVL.

V and J are TRBV15 and TRBJ2-1; TRBD1 aligns across 8 bases. This CDR3 comprises 16 residues. The V and J ends lost 5 bases and 3 bases, in that order; junction bases with no gene match: 9. Germline assignment: CDR1 LNHNV and CDR2 YYDKDF (reference sequence). CDR3 in amino acids: CATSAAGTGVYNEQFF. The CDR3 region has the DNA TGTGCCACCAGCGCCGCCGGGACAGGAGTCTACAATGAGCAGTTCTTC.

The gene calls are TRBV29-1 and TRBJ2-1; D is undetermined. The V gene's germline CDR1 is SQVTM and CDR2 ANQGSEA. The CDR3 totals 14 residues. Trimming took off 0 bases at V and 0 bases at J, with 6 bases between the two ends. The CDR3 DNA reads TGCAGCGTTGAAGATCGCAGCTCCTACAATGAGCAGTTCTTC. Translated, it gives CSVEDRSSYNEQFF.

This sequence joins TRBV15 and TRBJ1-2; TRBD1 aligns across 10 bases. The CDR3 has 16 residues. V lost 3 bases to trimming and J lost 0 bases; unmatched junction nucleotides: 4. Germline V gene sequence: CDR1 LNHNV, CDR2 YYDKDF (reference sequence). CDR3 protein: CATSRAGQGTNYGYTF. The CDR3 nucleotides are TGTGCCACCAGCAGGGCGGGACAGGGGACTAACTATGGCTACACCTTC.

This clone was observed a handful of times. The same CDR3 also results from other DNA sequences found in this sample. The CDR3 protein is CASSLNSGNTIYF. The CDR3 coding sequence is TGTGCCAGCAGCTTAAACAGCGGAAACACCATATATTTT. The J gene is TRBJ1-3, the V gene TRBV7-9; D uncertain. Per germline, CDR1 SEHNR and CDR2 FQNEAQ (reference sequence). CDR3 length: 13 amino acids. The V end lost 2 bases, the J end lost 4 bases, and 6 bases lay between the germline ends.

This clone was picked up a small number of times. The J gene is TRBJ1-1, the V gene TRBV30; D is ambiguous. Germline V lookup: CDR1 GTSNPN, CDR2 SVGIG (reference sequence). The CDR3 loop spans 13 amino acids. Trimming removed 3 bases at V and 5 bases at J, with 13 bases between. The CDR3 region has the DNA TGTGCCTGGAGCGCAGTGGAAGGGACTGAAGCTTTCTTT. This sequence encodes CAWSAVEGTEAFF.

In its sample, this clone was seen a few times. The CDR3 DNA reads TGTGCCAGTAGTGCAAGTGAGGGTGGTGGCTACACCTTC. As protein: CASSASEGGGYTF. V is TRBV19 and J is TRBJ1-2; unclear D gene. This CDR3 spans 13 amino acids. Germline assignment: CDR1 LNHDA and CDR2 SQIVND (reference sequence). V was cut by 5 bases and J by 7 bases, with 14 bases left in between.

The V call is TRBV5-4, the J call TRBJ2-7; D may be TRBD2 (6 bases). The CDR3 is 13 amino acids. The ends were cut back, 5 bases at V and 5 bases at J, with 14 bases in the middle. Germline loops: CDR1 SGHNT, CDR2 YYREEE (reference sequence). The CDR3 DNA follows: TGTGCCAGCAGGGAGGGGCTTCGGGACGAGCAGTACTTC. The encoded protein is CASREGLRDEQYF.

The chain is built from TRBV7-2 and TRBJ2-3, with TRBD2 as a possible D gene (6 bases). V was shortened by 5 bases and J by 0 bases, with 12 bases between the two germline ends. Germline V gene data show CDR1 as SGHTA and CDR2 as FQGNSA. CDR3 length: 15 amino acids. CDR3 loop: CASSLRRESTDTQYF. The CDR3 DNA reads as TGTGCCAGCAGCCTACGGCGGGAAAGCACAGATACGCAGTATTTT.